The 18 T cell receptor beta chains below were found in one sample sequenced in a study of shared clonotypes between healthy human individuals. Here immunoSEQ multiplex PCR was the method, and the copy in TCRdb shows in-frame clones only, minus some. The table has about 2.3 million clones, about 92% seen once. The source material was naive CD4+ T cells from PBMCs. The sample's subset: CD45RA+ positively selected. Receptors were obtained from a man younger than 35 in good health. Some clones in this sample may be carry-over from other donors' samples.

This clone was picked up one time. CDR3 sequence: CASIQTGAPNTEAFF. The CDR3 DNA is TGTGCCAGCATTCAGACAGGGGCCCCGAACACTGAAGCTTTCTTT. The chain links TRBV19 to TRBJ1-1; TRBD1 matches 8 bases. Trimming at V came to 9 bases and at J to 1 base, leaving 10 bases not matched to a gene. Germline-derived CDR1 and CDR2 are LNHDA and SQIVND (reference sequence). The CDR3 totals 15 residues.

The chain uses TRBV30 and TRBJ2-7; 7 nucleotides line up with TRBD1. V dropped 0 bases and J dropped 6; count of bases not matched to a gene: 8. The CDR3 is made up of 14 amino acids. CDR1 and CDR2 from the germline V gene are GTSNPN and SVGIG (reference sequence). The chain's CDR3 is CAWSVTGVLGEQYF. The CDR3 nucleotides are TGTGCCTGGAGTGTAACAGGGGTTTTGGGCGAGCAGTACTTC.

The V and J genes are TRBV6-5 and TRBJ1-2; 7 bases line up with TRBD1. The CDR3 has 14 amino acids. CDR1 is MNHEY and CDR2 is SVGAGI in the germline V gene. Trimming took 3 bases from V and 4 from J; bases not matched to a gene: 5. The CDR3 protein is CASSYFRGAYGYTF. In DNA, the CDR3 is TGTGCCAGCAGTTATTTCAGGGGGGCCTATGGCTACACCTTC.

This chain joins TRBV2 and TRBJ2-5; 9 nucleotides line up with TRBD2. CDR3 length: 16 residues. CDR1 SNHLY and CDR2 FYNNEI come from the germline V gene. V trimming: 2 bases; J trimming: 5 bases; junction bases outside the gene matches: 9. The CDR3 sequence: CASSERPREGGETQYF. The CDR3 DNA sequence: TGTGCCAGCAGTGAACGACCGCGGGAGGGGGGGGAGACCCAGTACTTC.

This clone was observed once. This rearrangement joins TRBV7-2 to TRBJ2-3; weak D call: TRBD2 (6 bases). V was shortened by 1 base and J by 0 bases, with 11 bases between the two germline ends. The V gene's germline CDR1 is SGHTA and CDR2 FQGNSA. This CDR3 has 16 amino acids. The CDR3 bases are TGTGCCAGCAGCTTAGGGGTAGCGGTAAGCACAGATACGCAGTATTTT. Protein product: CASSLGVAVSTDTQYF.

This clone was counted between two and nine times. Other DNA sequences of this sample code for an identical CDR3. This chain connects TRBV4-3 to TRBJ2-7, with 13 nucleotides matching TRBD2. With V trimmed by 4 bases and J by 2 bases, 2 bases remained unmatched. The germline gives CDR1 LGHNA, CDR2 YSLEER. CDR3 length: 15 residues. CDR3 residues: CASSRGLAGAYEQYF. CDR3 bases: TGCGCCAGCAGCCGAGGACTAGCGGGAGCCTACGAGCAGTACTTC.

As to this clone: The same CDR3 can be traced to other DNA sequences in this sample. The chain carries TRBV27 and TRBJ2-7; 14 nucleotides agree with TRBD2. The CDR3 covers 15 residues. After removal of 5 bases from V and 3 bases from J, the junction contained 3 bases not matched to a gene. CDR1 and CDR2 from the germline V gene are MNHEY and SMNVEV (reference sequence). The CDR3 region is CASSRGTSGSYEQYF. The CDR3 DNA follows: TGTGCCAGCAGTAGGGGGACTAGCGGGAGCTACGAGCAGTACTTC.

The chain is built from TRBV28 and TRBJ2-3; TRBD1 matches 8 bases. The germline gives CDR1 MDHEN, CDR2 SYDVKM. The CDR3 extends over 15 amino acids. V gave up 1 base and J gave up 7 bases; unmatched junction bases: 7. The CDR3 loop reads CASSLFGQGKNTQYF. The CDR3 DNA follows: TGTGCCAGCAGTTTATTTGGACAGGGAAAGAATACGCAGTATTTT.

The V call is TRBV6-5, the J call TRBJ2-4, with TRBD2 matching 7 bases. The germline V gene has CDR1 MNHEY and CDR2 SVGAGI. CDR3 length: 15 residues. V shed 5 bases and J 4 bases; nucleotides not matched to a gene: 8. CDR3 sequence: CASSPSGGIKNIQYF. CDR3 sequence (DNA): TGTGCCAGCAGTCCCTCCGGGGGGATTAAAAACATTCAGTACTTC.

The chain combines TRBV27 with TRBJ1-3; TRBD1 agrees at 7 bases. The CDR3 contains 14 residues. With 4 bases clipped from V and 4 bases from J, the junction kept 4 bases outside the gene matches. CDR1 MNHEY and CDR2 SMNVEV come from the germline V gene (reference sequence). Written as DNA, the CDR3 is TGTGCCAGCAGTTCGACAGGGAGAGGAAACACCATATATTTT. This encodes CASSSTGRGNTIYF.

The chain uses TRBV4-2 and TRBJ2-1; tentative D call: TRBD2 (5 bases). The CDR3 covers 16 residues. Germline V gives CDR1 LGHNA, CDR2 YNFKEQ. V was clipped by 4 bases and J by 3 bases, with 16 bases between them. CDR3 residues: CASSPRSRASYNEQFF. The CDR3 DNA reads TGTGCCAGCAGCCCTCGCTCGAGGGCAAGCTACAATGAGCAGTTCTTC.

The chain is built from TRBV15 and TRBJ1-1, with D perhaps matching TRBD1 (5 bases). Trimming pared 0 bases from V and 9 bases from J, leaving 11 bases between. There are 13 residues in the CDR3. Germline CDR1 reads LNHNV; CDR2 reads YYDKDF (reference sequence). The CDR3 nucleotides read TGTGCCACCAGCAGAGAGCCAGCGGGACAAGCTTTCTTT. Translating it yields CATSREPAGQAFF.

This CDR3 is CASSLMAGDTQYF. The DNA for the CDR3 is TGTGCCAGCAGCTTAATGGCCGGAGATACGCAGTATTTT. The rearrangement links TRBV7-2 to TRBJ2-3, with D unresolved. Trimming shortened V by 2 bases and J by 5 bases, and 8 bases separated the two germline ends. This CDR3 spans 13 amino acids. The germline gives CDR1 SGHTA, CDR2 FQGNSA.

This rearrangement joins TRBV11-3 to TRBJ2-2; 7 positions agree with TRBD2. Trimming cost V 5 bases and J 1 base; bases outside gene matches: 7. This CDR3 contains 16 residues. CDR1 and CDR2 from the germline V gene are SGHNT and YENEEA. In nucleotides, the CDR3 is TGTGCCAGCAGCCCGACCGGGGAGGGGAACACCGGGGAGCTGTTTTTT. Residues: CASSPTGEGNTGELFF.

Comment on this clone: The junction departs from germline at one end; a sequencing error may be responsible. The rearrangement joins TRBV5-1 to TRBJ1-1; perhaps TRBD1 as D (5 bases). This CDR3 spans 15 amino acids. In germline, CDR1 is SGHRS, CDR2 YFSETQ. The CDR3 spells CASSGTALMNTESFF. CDR3 bases: TGCGCCAGCAGCGGGACGGCCCTCATGAACACTGAATCTTTCTTT.

As to this clone: The same CDR3 is also encoded by other DNA sequences in this sample. The rearrangement joins TRBV2 to TRBJ2-3; D is tentatively TRBD1 or TRBD2 (5 bases each). The germline CDR1 and CDR2 sequences are SNHLY and FYNNEI. Trimming removed 4 bases from V and 6 bases from J, with 11 bases in between. The CDR3 loop spans 13 amino acids. The CDR3 DNA is TGTGCCAGCAGTGTCCCCGGGACCGATACGCAGTATTTT. This encodes CASSVPGTDTQYF.

This sequence joins TRBV28 and TRBJ1-1; D gene ambiguous. The V gene lost 2 bases and the J gene lost 10 bases, with 20 bases spanning the gap. The CDR3 has 15 amino acids. Germline lookup yields CDR1 MDHEN and CDR2 SYDVKM. The CDR3 region is CASSLNPVQTDRAFF. CDR3 nucleotides: TGTGCCAGCAGTTTAAATCCTGTGCAGACGGACCGAGCTTTCTTT.

The chain employs TRBV4-1 and TRBJ2-5, with D uncertain. The CDR3 is 11 amino acids. Trimming left V 5 bases short and J 4 bases short, with 5 bases between. CDR1 MGHRA and CDR2 YSYEKL come from the germline V gene. The DNA of the CDR3 is TGCGCCAGCAGCACGCCAGAGACCCAGTACTTC. It specifies CASSTPETQYF.